This record concerns one TCR beta chain sequence. Its specificity is unknown. The CDR3 spans 13 residues. Germline CDR1 reads PRHDT; CDR2 reads FYEKMQ (reference sequence). Trimming took 5 bases from V and 3 from J, leaving 8 bases between them. Generated by immunoSEQ multiplex PCR, the TCRdb table keeps only in-frame clones and is missing some. The sample records fewer than 150,000 clones, roughly 86% being singletons. This sample stems from a study of T cell responses to AZD1222 COVID-19 vaccine. General study points: Among the donors, most were white British and more were female, and clonal diversity was possibly underestimated. Dominant at 160-218 and 743-854, vaccine-associated CD4 TCRs also spanned spike. Sampled repertoires all dated from after the peak T cell response. Recipients of AZD1222 seropositive at baseline numbered only 6 or 7.

The material was peripheral blood, obtained 28 days after the second AZD1222 dose. The receptor comes from an adult who received the AZD1222 COVID-19 vaccine. This rearrangement joins TRBV13 to TRBJ1-3; D gene uncertain. CDR3 DNA sequence: TGTGCCAGCAGCCTAGAAGGTGGAAACACCATATATTTT. As protein: CASSLEGGNTIYF.